The clone carrying this TCR beta chain was counted many times. Each library that profiled naive CD8 cells came from around 20,000 to 990,000 sorted cells with 10%, 30% or 50% RNA. The sorting of naive CD8 T cells used the CD8+CD4-CCR7+CD45RA+ phenotype. CDR1 is SEHNR and CDR2 is FQNEAQ in the germline V gene (reference sequence). The CDR3 has 16 residues. Trimming left V 0 bases short and J 1 base short, with 13 bases between. The data were taken from a study of molecular identifiers for immune sequencing clone quantification. Study in general: Replicates partitioned RNA from approximately 20,000 or 100,000 naive CD8 cells into five parts, sequencing four.

Previously described methods and listed TCR primers were used for bulk TCR libraries. TCRdb recomputed calls from the PCR reads with MiXCR, one row per CDR3 protein. The table records a few hundred thousand distinct CDR3 sequences, roughly 23% of them present only once. Material: naive CD8+ T cells from blood, with Jurkat cell RNA spiked in. Indicated subset: FACS-sorted CD8+CD4-CCR7+CD45RA+ naive T cells. The receptor's source is a human donor in good health. Some libraries in this study had Jurkat cell RNA spiked in. V is TRBV7-9 and J is TRBJ2-7; possible D gene TRBD2, 5 bases. CDR3 amino acids: CASSLALAGLSYEQYF. The CDR3 DNA follows: TGTGCCAGCAGCTTAGCTCTCGCGGGTCTTTCCTACGAGCAGTACTTC.